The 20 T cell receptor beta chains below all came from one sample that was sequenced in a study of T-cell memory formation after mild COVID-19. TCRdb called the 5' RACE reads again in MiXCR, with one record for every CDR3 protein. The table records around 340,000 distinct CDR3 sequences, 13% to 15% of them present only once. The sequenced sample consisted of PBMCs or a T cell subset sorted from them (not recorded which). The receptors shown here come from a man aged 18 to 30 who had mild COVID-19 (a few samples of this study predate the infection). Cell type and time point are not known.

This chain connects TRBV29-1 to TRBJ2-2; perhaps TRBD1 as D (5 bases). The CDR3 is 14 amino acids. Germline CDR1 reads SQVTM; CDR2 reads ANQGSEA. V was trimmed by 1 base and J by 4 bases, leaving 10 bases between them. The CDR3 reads CSVEGQYSTGELFF. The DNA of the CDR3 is TGCAGCGTTGAAGGACAGTATAGCACCGGGGAGCTGTTTTTT.

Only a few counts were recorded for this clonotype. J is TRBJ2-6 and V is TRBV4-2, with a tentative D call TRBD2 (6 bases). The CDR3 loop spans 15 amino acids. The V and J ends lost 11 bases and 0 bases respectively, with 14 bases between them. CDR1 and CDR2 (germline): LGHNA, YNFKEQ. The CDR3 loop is CASGRGFSGANVLTF. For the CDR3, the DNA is TGTGCCTCCGGGCGGGGCTTCTCTGGGGCCAACGTCCTGACTTTC.

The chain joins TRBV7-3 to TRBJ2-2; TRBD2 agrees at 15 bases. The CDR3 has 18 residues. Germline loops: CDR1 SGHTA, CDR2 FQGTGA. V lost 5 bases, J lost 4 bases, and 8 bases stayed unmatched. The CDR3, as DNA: TGTGCCAGCAGCCCCAGGACTAGCGGGGGGGCCGGCACCGGGGAGCTGTTTTTT. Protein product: CASSPRTSGGAGTGELFF.

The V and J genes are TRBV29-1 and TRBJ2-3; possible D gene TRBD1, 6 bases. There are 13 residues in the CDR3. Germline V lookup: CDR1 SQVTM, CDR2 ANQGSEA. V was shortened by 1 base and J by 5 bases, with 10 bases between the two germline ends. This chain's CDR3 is CSVEAQGLDTQYF. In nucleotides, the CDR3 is TGCAGCGTTGAAGCCCAGGGGCTAGATACGCAGTATTTT.

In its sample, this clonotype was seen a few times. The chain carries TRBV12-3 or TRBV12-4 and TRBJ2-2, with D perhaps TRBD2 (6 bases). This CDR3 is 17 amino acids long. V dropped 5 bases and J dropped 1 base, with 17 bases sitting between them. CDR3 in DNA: TGTGCCAGCAGTCCGACTGGGGGGAGGCTGAACACCGGGGAGCTGTTTTTT. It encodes CASSPTGGRLNTGELFF.

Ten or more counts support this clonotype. The CDR3 DNA follows: TGCAGTGCCGGCCAAGGGGGCCTTAATGAGCAGTTCTTC. As protein: CSAGQGGLNEQFF. The rearrangement joins TRBV20-1 to TRBJ2-1; 7 bases are a match to TRBD1. Trimming cost V 6 bases and J 7 bases; bases outside gene matches: 9. This CDR3 has 13 residues. CDR1 DFQATT and CDR2 SNEGSKA come from the germline V gene (reference sequence).

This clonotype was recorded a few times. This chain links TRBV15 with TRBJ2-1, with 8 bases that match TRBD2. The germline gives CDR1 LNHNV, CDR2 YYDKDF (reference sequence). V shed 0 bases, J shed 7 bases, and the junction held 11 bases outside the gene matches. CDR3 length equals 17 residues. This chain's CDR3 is CATSRDSGGASGNEQFF. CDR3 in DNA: TGTGCCACCAGCAGAGATTCCGGGGGGGCTTCTGGGAATGAGCAGTTCTTC.

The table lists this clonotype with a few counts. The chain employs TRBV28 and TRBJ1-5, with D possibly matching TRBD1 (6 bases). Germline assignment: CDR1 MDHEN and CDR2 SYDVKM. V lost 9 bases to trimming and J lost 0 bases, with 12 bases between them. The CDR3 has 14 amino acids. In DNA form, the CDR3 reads TGTGCCAGTAGGACAGTTTATAGCAATCAGCCCCAGCATTTT. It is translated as CASRTVYSNQPQHF.

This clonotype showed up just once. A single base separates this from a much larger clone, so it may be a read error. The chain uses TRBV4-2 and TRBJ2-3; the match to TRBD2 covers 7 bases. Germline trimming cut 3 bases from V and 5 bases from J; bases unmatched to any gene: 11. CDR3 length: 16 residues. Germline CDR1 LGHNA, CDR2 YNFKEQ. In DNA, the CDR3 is TGTGCCAGCAGCCACGAGTTGACTAGCTGGGTAGATACGCAGTATTTT. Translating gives CASSHELTSWVDTQYF.

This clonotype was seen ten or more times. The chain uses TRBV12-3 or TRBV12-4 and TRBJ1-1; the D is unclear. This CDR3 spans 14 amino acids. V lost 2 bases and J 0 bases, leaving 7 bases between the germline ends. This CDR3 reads CASSLSEVNTEAFF. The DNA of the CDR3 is TGTGCCAGCAGTTTATCGGAAGTGAACACTGAAGCTTTCTTT.

The CDR3 reads CASNTPWMGNEQYV. The CDR3 DNA reads as TGTGCCAGCAACACGCCCTGGATGGGCAACGAGCAGTACGTC. V is TRBV6-6 and J is TRBJ2-7; D not certain. The CDR3 loop spans 14 amino acids. V was pared by 7 bases and J by 5 bases, with 18 bases between. CDR1 is MNHNY and CDR2 is SVGAGI in the germline V gene (reference sequence).

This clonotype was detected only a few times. CDR3 sequence: CASSSGQESSSYTF. DNA of the CDR3: TGTGCCAGCAGCTCAGGACAGGAATCTTCAAGCTACACCTTC. This chain links TRBV7-9 with TRBJ1-2; TRBD1 agrees at 7 bases. The germline CDR1 and CDR2 sequences are SEHNR and FQNEAQ (reference sequence). The CDR3 sequence is 14 residues long. The V segment lost 4 bases and the J segment 9 bases; nucleotides outside the gene matches: 11. Together with reference TRBV7-9 and TRBJ1-2, the CDR3 gives the full variable domain: DTGVSQNPRHKITKRGQNVTFRCDPISEHNRLYWYRQTLGQGPEFLTYFQNEAQLEKSRLLSDRFSAERPKGSFSTLEIQRTEQGDSAMYLCASSSGQESSSYTFGSGTRLTVV.

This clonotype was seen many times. The CDR3 sequence: CASSLGAAYNEQFF. The CDR3 DNA sequence: TGCGCCAGCAGCTTAGGAGCGGCTTACAATGAGCAGTTCTTC. The chain employs TRBV5-1 and TRBJ2-1, with D tentatively TRBD2 (5 bases). This CDR3 is 14 amino acids long. Trimming pared 2 bases from V and 4 bases from J, leaving 10 bases between. Germline CDR1 reads SGHRS; CDR2 reads YFSETQ.

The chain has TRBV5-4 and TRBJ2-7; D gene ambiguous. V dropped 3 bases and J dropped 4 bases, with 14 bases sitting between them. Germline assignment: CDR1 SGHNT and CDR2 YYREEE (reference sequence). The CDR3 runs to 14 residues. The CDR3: CASSWRVSGYEQYV. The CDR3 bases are TGTGCCAGCAGCTGGAGAGTATCCGGGTACGAGCAGTACGTC.

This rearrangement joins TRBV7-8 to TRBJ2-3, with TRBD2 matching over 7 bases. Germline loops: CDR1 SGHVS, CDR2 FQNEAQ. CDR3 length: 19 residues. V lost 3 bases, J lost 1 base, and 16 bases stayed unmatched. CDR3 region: CASSFEFSGSSSGTDTQYF. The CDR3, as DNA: TGTGCCAGCAGCTTTGAGTTTAGCGGGTCTTCTTCTGGCACAGATACGCAGTATTTT.

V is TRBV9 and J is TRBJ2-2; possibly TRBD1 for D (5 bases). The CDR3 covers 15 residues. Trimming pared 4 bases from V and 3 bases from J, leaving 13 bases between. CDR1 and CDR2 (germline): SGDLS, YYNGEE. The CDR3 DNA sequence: TGTGCCAGCAGCCCCAGGGTCCGGGACACCGGGGAGCTGTTTTTT. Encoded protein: CASSPRVRDTGELFF. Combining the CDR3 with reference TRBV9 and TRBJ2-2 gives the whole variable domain DSGVTQTPKHLITATGQRVTLRCSPRSGDLSVYWYQQSLDQGLQFLIQYYNGEERAKGNILERFSAQQFPDLHSELNLSSLELGDSALYFCASSPRVRDTGELFFGEGSRLTVL.

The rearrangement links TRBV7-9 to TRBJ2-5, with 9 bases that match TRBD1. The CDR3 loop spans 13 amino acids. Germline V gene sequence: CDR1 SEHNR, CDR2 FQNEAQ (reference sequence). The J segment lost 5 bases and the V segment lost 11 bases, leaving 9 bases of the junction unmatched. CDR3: CAGGQGRRETQYF. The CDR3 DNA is TGTGCCGGGGGACAGGGACGGAGGGAGACCCAGTACTTC.

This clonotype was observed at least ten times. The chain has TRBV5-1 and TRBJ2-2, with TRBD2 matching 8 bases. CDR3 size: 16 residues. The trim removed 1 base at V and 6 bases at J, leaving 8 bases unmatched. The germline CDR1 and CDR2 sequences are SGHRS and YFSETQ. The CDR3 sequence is CASSLLPAGASGELFF. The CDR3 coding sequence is TGCGCCAGCAGCTTGCTTCCAGCGGGGGCTTCCGGGGAGCTGTTTTTT.

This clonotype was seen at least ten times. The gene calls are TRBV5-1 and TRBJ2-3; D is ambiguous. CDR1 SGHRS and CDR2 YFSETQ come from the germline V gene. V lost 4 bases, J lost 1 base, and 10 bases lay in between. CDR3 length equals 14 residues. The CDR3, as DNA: TGCGCCAGCAGCGAAGGATCTGGCACAGATACGCAGTATTTT. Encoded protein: CASSEGSGTDTQYF. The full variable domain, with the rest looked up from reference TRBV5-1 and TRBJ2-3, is KAGVTQTPRYLIKTRGQQVTLSCSPISGHRSVSWYQQTPGQGLQFLFEYFSETQRNKGNFPGRFSGRQFSNSRSEMNVSTLELGDSALYLCASSEGSGTDTQYFGPGTRLTVL.

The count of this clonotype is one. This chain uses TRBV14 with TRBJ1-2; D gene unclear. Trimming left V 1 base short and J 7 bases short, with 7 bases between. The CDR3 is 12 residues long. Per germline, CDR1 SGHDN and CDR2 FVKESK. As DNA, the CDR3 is TGTGCCAGCAGCCAAGGACTGATTGGCTACACCTTC. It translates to CASSQGLIGYTF. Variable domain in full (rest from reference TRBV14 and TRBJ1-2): EAGVTQFPSHSVIEKGQTVTLRCDPISGHDNLYWYRRVMGKEIKFLLHFVKESKQDESGMPNNRFLAERTGGTYSTLKVQPAELEDSGVYFCASSQGLIGYTFGSGTRLTVV.